A selection of T cell receptor beta chains follows, all from one sample in a study of long-term antiretroviral therapy in people with HIV. The table came from immunoSEQ multiplex PCR; TCRdb's copy has only in-frame clones and leaves some out. Of about 35,000 clones in the sample, around 85% are singletons; the top ten hold roughly a tenth. Sequences were derived from unsorted PBMCs, sampled 2.2 years after starting antiretroviral therapy. The receptor source for this set is a man aged 18-30 years with HIV. The CDR3 runs from the conserved cysteine through the conserved F or W. A D gene is named only where the DNA matches it firmly. Clone size is shown for a subset of rows, as once, few, many or a class of expanded clone.

v_gene	j_gene	abundance	d_gene	CDR3aa	CDR3nt
TRBV5-1	TRBJ2-1	.	.	CASSLVEGGAYNEQFF	TGCGCCAGCAGCTTGGTCGAGGGGGGCGCCTACAATGAGCAGTTCTTC
TRBV6-5	TRBJ1-6	.	.	CASSYSWVDNSPLHF	TGTGCCAGCAGTTACTCTTGGGTGGATAATTCACCCCTCCACTTT
TRBV2	TRBJ2-3	.	TRBD1	CASSEGQGLTQYF	TGTGCCAGCAGTGAGGGACAGGGGCTTACGCAGTATTTT
TRBV4-3	TRBJ2-2	.	.	CASSQERGTGELFF	TGCGCCAGCAGCCAAGAGAGGGGTACCGGGGAGCTGTTTTTT
TRBV7-9	TRBJ1-6	few	TRBD1	CASSPGQGDNSPLHF	TGTGCCAGCAGCCCCGGACAGGGGGATAATTCACCCCTCCACTTT
TRBV7-9	TRBJ2-1	.	TRBD1	CASSPRTGPVHEQFF	TGTGCCAGCAGCCCGCGGACAGGTCCCGTCCATGAGCAGTTCTTC
TRBV19	TRBJ1-4	.	TRBD1	CASSKITGATNEKLFF	TGTGCCAGTAGTAAAATAACAGGGGCAACTAATGAAAAACTGTTTTTT
TRBV7-2	TRBJ2-5	.	TRBD1	CASSLLDLLQGAEETQYF	TGTGCCAGCAGCTTACTCGATCTACTACAGGGGGCGGAGGAGACCCAGTACTTC
TRBV18	TRBJ2-1	.	.	CASSPSMRLPFNEQFF	TGTGCCAGCTCACCATCGATGCGGCTGCCCTTCAATGAGCAGTTCTTC
TRBV9	TRBJ1-2	.	.	CASSVVSSRAVGYTF	TGTGCCAGCAGCGTAGTAAGTAGCAGGGCGGTTGGCTACACCTTC
TRBV7-9	TRBJ1-1	.	.	CASSLRVEGKAFF	TGTGCCAGCAGCTTAAGGGTGGAGGGAAAAGCTTTCTTT
TRBV5-6	TRBJ2-3	once	TRBD2	CASSLLAGGGDTQYF	TGTGCCAGCAGCTTATTAGCGGGAGGCGGAGATACGCAGTATTTT
TRBV6-1	TRBJ2-7	.	.	CASIGHLYEQYF	TGTGCCAGCATAGGGCACCTCTACGAGCAGTACTTC
TRBV5-6	TRBJ1-2	once	.	CASSLDRDRRGYTF	TGTGCCAGCAGCTTGGACCGGGACCGTAGGGGCTACACCTTC
TRBV6-5	TRBJ2-7	.	.	CASSSLPANEQYF	TGTGCCAGCAGTTCCCTGCCGGCGAACGAGCAGTACTTC
TRBV27	TRBJ2-1	.	.	CASSPGPPRDEQFF	TGTGCCAGCAGCCCGGGACCCCCGCGGGATGAGCAGTTCTTC
TRBV6-1	TRBJ2-1	.	TRBD1	CASSDRAGGGEQFF	TGTGCCAGCAGTGACCGGGCAGGGGGCGGTGAGCAGTTCTTC